The clone carrying this TCR delta chain was seen a few times. Its antigen is still unknown. It is likely a read error: a sequence one base away is far more abundant. In the same sample, other DNA sequences code for this CDR3. Vgamma9/Vdelta2+ and Vdelta2-negative gammadelta T cells were flow-sorted from PBMC for bulk sequencing. The sample originates from a study of γδ T cells in repeated Plasmodium falciparum infection. Study at large: Samples were taken at baseline, before some infections, and 21 days after each.

Study results and caveats: The Malian cohort came from a small rural village of predominantly one ethnic group. Many TCRgamma sequences overlapped between individuals in stable Vgamma9/Vdelta2+ repertoires.

Looked up from germline, CDR1 is TSWWSYY and CDR2 is QGS. This CDR3 spans 18 amino acids. V was pared by 3 bases and J by 0 bases, with 20 bases between. Both TRG and TRD chains were sequenced from each sorted sample. TCRdb reanalysed the multiplex PCR reads with CATT. The sample yields 85,000 to 100,000 delta-chain clones, 0.85% to 1% seen once. The specimen was gamma-delta T cells from blood. The sequence was obtained from a pool of human donors (malaria-infected and uninfected, not separated). The gene calls are TRDV1 and TRDJ1; tentative D call: TRDD3 (5 bases). TCRdb offers no J gene call, so here the DNA was matched to germline to obtain one. CDR3 bases: TGTGCTCTTGGGGAGTGCTTCTGGGAGCGAAGCTACACCGATAAACTCATCTTT. This sequence encodes CALGECFWERSYTDKLIF.